The rows below give T cell receptor beta chains drawn from one sample of a study of CD8+CD57+ T cells in acquired aplastic anemia. From the reads, TCRdb called clonotypes with MiXCR, one entry per CDR3 protein. The table has about 150,000 distinct CDR3 sequences, 52% seen once; the top ten hold approximately 12%. Sequencing was carried out using sorted CD4+, CD8+, or CD8+CD57+ T cells (not recorded which) from PBMCs. The origin of the receptors is a human donor with aplastic anemia. CDR3s include the opening cysteine and the closing phenylalanine or tryptophan. The order of the fields is V gene, clone size, D gene, J gene, CDR3 protein, CDR3 DNA. A D gene is named only where the DNA matches it firmly. Clone size is stated in some rows and not others, as once, few, many or a class when expanded.

TRBV5-5	-	TRBD1	TRBJ2-1	CASSLGRTGQFF	TGTGCCAGCAGCTTGGGGAGGACAGGTCAGTTCTTC
TRBV10-3	few	-	TRBJ2-3	CAISEPEGAPSGDTQYF	TGTGCCATCAGTGAACCGGAGGGGGCCCCATCTGGAGATACGCAGTATTTT
TRBV2	many	TRBD1	TRBJ2-7	CASSDLRQGDEQYF	TGTGCCAGCAGTGACTTGAGACAGGGCGACGAGCAGTACTTC
TRBV5-5	-	-	TRBJ1-1	CASSLLTLTFF	TGTGCCAGCAGCTTGTTGACACTTACCTTCTTT
TRBV29-1	many	-	TRBJ1-4	CSVESRGGEKLFF	TGCAGCGTTGAAAGTAGGGGAGGAGAAAAACTGTTTTTT
TRBV19	-	-	TRBJ1-6	CASSPRGGRSPLHF	TGTGCCAGCAGTCCCCGGGGGGGTAGATCACCCCTCCACTTT
TRBV14	many	-	TRBJ1-4	CASSGEATNEKLFF	TGTGCCAGCAGCGGTGAAGCAACTAATGAAAAACTGTTTTTT
TRBV6-5	many	-	TRBJ2-7	CASSSRNEQYF	TGTGCCAGCAGTTCTAGGAACGAGCAGTACTTC
TRBV7-8	-	-	TRBJ1-1	CASIRDDMSTEAFF	TGTGCCAGCATCAGGGATGACATGAGCACTGAAGCTTTCTTT
TRBV6-5	many	-	TRBJ2-1	CASSYRGEQFF	TGTGCCAGCAGTTACCGCGGTGAGCAGTTCTTC
TRBV6-4	-	-	TRBJ2-7	CATKNRDTGAYEQYF	TGTGCCACCAAGAACCGGGACACAGGAGCCTACGAGCAGTACTTC
TRBV20-1	-	TRBD1	TRBJ2-7	CSASFTGDYEQYF	TGCAGTGCTAGTTTTACAGGGGACTACGAGCAGTACTTC
TRBV30	-	TRBD1	TRBJ1-1	CAWSWGTGDAEAFF	TGTGCCTGGAGTTGGGGGACAGGGGACGCTGAAGCTTTCTTT
TRBV6-1	many	-	TRBJ1-6	CASRPDARQFYNSPLHF	TGTGCCAGCAGACCCGATGCCAGACAGTTCTATAATTCACCCCTCCACTTT
TRBV20-1	-	-	TRBJ1-1	CSAPDRLPEAFF	TGCAGTGCGCCCGACAGGTTACCTGAAGCTTTCTTT
TRBV29-1	-	-	TRBJ1-2	CSMIGTHNYGYTF	TGCAGCATGATCGGGACACATAACTATGGCTACACCTTC
TRBV4-1	many	-	TRBJ1-4	CASSQEILATNEKLFF	TGCGCCAGCAGCCAGGAGATCCTTGCAACTAATGAAAAACTGTTTTTT
TRBV28	few	TRBD2	TRBJ2-1	CASSFLAVGDEQFF	TGTGCCAGCAGTTTCCTAGCGGTCGGCGATGAGCAGTTCTTC
TRBV19	-	-	TRBJ2-7	CASSKFQSPSYEQYF	TGTGCCAGTAGTAAGTTCCAGTCACCGTCCTACGAGCAGTACTTC
TRBV7-8	many	-	TRBJ2-1	CASSSPSGFNEQFF	TGTGCCAGCAGCTCACCCAGTGGATTCAATGAGCAGTTCTTC
TRBV7-8	-	-	TRBJ2-5	CASSNPPQETQYF	TGTGCCAGCAGCAACCCCCCTCAAGAGACCCAGTACTTC
TRBV29-1	-	-	TRBJ1-3	CSAALSSGNTIYF	TGCAGCGCCGCTTTAAGTTCTGGAAACACCATATATTTT
TRBV11-1	-	TRBD2	TRBJ2-7	CASSQTPRLAGIYEQYF	TGTGCCAGCAGCCAAACTCCGCGACTAGCGGGAATCTACGAGCAGTACTTC
TRBV6-4	once	TRBD2	TRBJ2-3	CASRRTSGGLDTQYF	TGTGCCAGCCGGAGGACTAGCGGGGGGTTGGATACGCAGTATTTT
TRBV29-1	few	TRBD1	TRBJ1-2	CSGRDSYGYTF	TGCAGCGGGAGGGACAGCTATGGCTACACCTTC
TRBV11-1	-	TRBD2	TRBJ2-1	CASSPAGENNEQFF	TGTGCCAGCAGCCCAGCGGGAGAGAATAATGAGCAGTTCTTC
TRBV7-9	many	-	TRBJ2-7	CASSRPPVLSYEQYF	TGTGCCAGCAGTCGCCCCCCGGTACTCTCCTACGAGCAGTACTTC
TRBV2	-	-	TRBJ1-5	CASSEAEVVVAQHF	TGTGCCAGCAGTGAAGCGGAGGTGGTCGTGGCCCAGCATTTT
TRBV7-8	many	TRBD2	TRBJ2-5	CASSEGLAGDLQETQYF	TGTGCCAGCAGCGAAGGACTAGCGGGGGACCTTCAAGAGACCCAGTACTTC
TRBV29-1	many	TRBD1	TRBJ1-4	CSVELAAGQGNEKLFF	TGCAGCGTTGAATTAGCTGCGGGACAGGGTAATGAAAAACTGTTTTTT
TRBV7-6	-	TRBD1	TRBJ2-7	CASSRGQGPYEQYF	TGTGCCAGCAGCCGGGGACAGGGCCCCTACGAGCAGTACTTC
TRBV7-8	medium-sized	-	TRBJ2-1	CASSSDNEQFF	TGTGCCAGCAGCTCGGACAATGAGCAGTTCTTC
TRBV11-2	many	TRBD1	TRBJ2-3	CASSLFPGQLSSTDTQYF	TGTGCCAGCAGCCTTTTCCCGGGACAGCTTTCTAGCACAGATACGCAGTATTTT
TRBV6-5	many	-	TRBJ2-1	CASSYSKGNNEQFF	TGTGCCAGCAGTTACTCCAAGGGCAACAATGAGCAGTTCTTC
TRBV2	-	TRBD1	TRBJ1-2	CASSAGQGSYGYTF	TGTGCCAGCAGTGCGGGACAGGGCTCCTATGGCTACACCTTC
TRBV20-1	-	TRBD1	TRBJ2-3	CSAMDRGVIYTQYF	TGCAGTGCGATGGACAGGGGTGTGATCTATACGCAGTATTTT
TRBV10-3	-	TRBD1	TRBJ1-2	CASSDYRDRVYGYTF	TGTGCCAGCAGTGATTACCGGGACAGGGTTTATGGCTACACCTTC
TRBV9	-	-	TRBJ1-3	CASSLGGAGNTIYF	TGTGCCAGCAGTCTGGGTGGGGCCGGAAACACCATATATTTT
TRBV12-3/TRBV12-4	many	-	TRBJ2-2	CASSLLVSGELFF	TGTGCCAGCAGTTTACTTGTTTCCGGGGAGCTGTTTTTT
TRBV20-1	once	TRBD1	TRBJ1-3	CSARGTGSSGNTIYF	TGCAGTGCTAGGGGGACAGGGAGCTCTGGAAACACCATATATTTT
TRBV19	-	TRBD1	TRBJ2-7	CASSIVRGSYEQYF	TGTGCCAGTAGTATTGTCAGGGGGTCCTACGAGCAGTACTTC
TRBV5-5	many	TRBD1	TRBJ1-2	CASSSGNRGVDYGYTF	TGTGCCAGCAGCTCGGGGAACAGGGGTGTGGACTATGGCTACACCTTC
TRBV5-1	-	-	TRBJ2-4	CASSDAGSQNIQYF	TGCGCCAGCAGTGATGCCGGGTCCCAAAACATTCAGTACTTC
TRBV6-5	-	-	TRBJ1-6	CASSYYGETNSPLHF	TGTGCCAGCAGTTATTACGGCGAAACCAATTCACCCCTCCACTTT
TRBV6-1	-	-	TRBJ2-7	CASRGEPRSHYEQYF	TGTGCCAGCAGAGGCGAACCTCGCTCACATTACGAGCAGTACTTC
TRBV7-6	-	-	TRBJ2-6	CASSMDGQSSGANVLTF	TGTGCCAGCAGCATGGACGGGCAGAGCTCTGGGGCCAACGTCCTGACTTTC
TRBV5-1	-	TRBD1	TRBJ1-2	CASSPDRGRDGYTF	TGCGCCAGCAGCCCCGACAGGGGGAGGGATGGCTACACCTTC
TRBV6-1	many	TRBD1	TRBJ2-7	CASQGQGKHEQYF	TGTGCCAGCCAGGGACAGGGAAAACACGAGCAGTACTTC
TRBV9	many	-	TRBJ2-1	CASSVERGSPYNEQFF	TGTGCCAGCAGCGTAGAAAGAGGCAGTCCCTACAATGAGCAGTTCTTC
TRBV7-8	-	-	TRBJ2-7	CASSLDGRSYEQYF	TGTGCCAGCAGCTTAGACGGCAGGAGCTACGAGCAGTACTTC
TRBV15	-	-	TRBJ1-6	CATSTGRLGSPLHF	TGTGCCACCAGCACCGGCCGATTAGGTTCACCCCTCCACTTT
TRBV9	many	-	TRBJ1-1	CASSVPAGGGNTEAFF	TGTGCCAGCAGCGTCCCAGCGGGGGGAGGGAACACTGAAGCTTTCTTT
TRBV25-1	-	TRBD1	TRBJ1-2	CAFFQGGEGYGYTF	TGTGCTTTTTTCCAGGGGGGTGAGGGCTATGGCTACACCTTC
TRBV10-3	-	-	TRBJ2-3	CAISEGWEGEDTQYF	TGTGCCATCAGTGAAGGATGGGAAGGAGAAGATACGCAGTATTTT
TRBV19	-	TRBD1	TRBJ1-2	CASSPRDRVPPDF	TGTGCCAGTAGTCCCCGGGACAGGGTTCCTCCCGACTTC
TRBV29-1	few	TRBD1	TRBJ1-1	CSTRTTGEAFF	TGCAGCACTCGAACGACAGGGGAAGCTTTCTTT
TRBV3-1	few	TRBD1	TRBJ2-1	CASSQVEDRDGRQFF	TGTGCCAGCAGCCAAGTAGAGGACAGGGACGGCCGGCAGTTCTTC
TRBV7-2	-	-	TRBJ1-2	CASSLKGYGYTF	TGTGCCAGCAGCTTAAAAGGTTATGGCTACACCTTC
TRBV24-1	many	-	TRBJ1-2	CATSVAGSNYGYTF	TGTGCCACCAGTGTCGCTGGGTCTAACTATGGCTACACCTTC